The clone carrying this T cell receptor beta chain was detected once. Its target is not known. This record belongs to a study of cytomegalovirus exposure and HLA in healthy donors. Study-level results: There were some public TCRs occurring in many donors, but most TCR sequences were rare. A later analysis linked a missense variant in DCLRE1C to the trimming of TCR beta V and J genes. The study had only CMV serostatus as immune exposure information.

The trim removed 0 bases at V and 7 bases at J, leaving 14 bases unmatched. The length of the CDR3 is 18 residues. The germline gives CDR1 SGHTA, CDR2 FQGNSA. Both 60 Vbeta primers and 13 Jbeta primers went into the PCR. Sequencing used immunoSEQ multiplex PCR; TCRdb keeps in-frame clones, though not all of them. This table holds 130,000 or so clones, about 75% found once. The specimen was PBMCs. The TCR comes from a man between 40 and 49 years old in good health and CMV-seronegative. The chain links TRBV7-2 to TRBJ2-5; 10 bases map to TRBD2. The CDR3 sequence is CASSLATSGRPWSGTQYF. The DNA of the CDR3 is TGTGCCAGCAGCTTAGCGACTAGCGGGCGCCCGTGGTCCGGGACCCAGTACTTC.